These 25 T cell receptor beta chains came from one sample sequenced in a study of blood T cell repertoires in COVID-19 (dated by TCRdb to about 2020). Receptor libraries were prepared by the immunoSEQ multiplex PCR assay. Drawn from immuneACCESS, this table holds only the in-frame rearrangements with V and J called that TCRdb kept. Clones are partly lost; checked studies trace under half to an unresolved V gene and leave the rest unexplained. Here the sample has about 200,000 clones; 65% to 90% occur a single time. Approximately 4.2% of the sample is taken by the ten largest. Sequencing input: PBMCs or T cells enriched from blood (not recorded which). These TCRs come from a woman aged 40 to 50 with acute COVID-19.

This clone appeared a single time. The J gene is TRBJ1-2, the V gene TRBV11-3, with D unresolved. Per germline, CDR1 SGHNT and CDR2 YENEEA. The CDR3 sequence is 12 residues long. Trimming shortened V by 5 bases and J by 3 bases, and 7 bases separated the two germline ends. The CDR3, as DNA: TGTGCCAGCAGCCAACCGGACTATGGCTACACCTTC. Residues: CASSQPDYGYTF.

The CDR3 loop is CASSRGGGPRPETQYF. DNA for the CDR3: TGTGCCAGCAGCCGAGGAGGAGGGCCGAGGCCAGAGACCCAGTACTTC. This chain joins TRBV14 and TRBJ2-5, with TRBD2 as a possible D gene (6 bases). CDR1 SGHDN and CDR2 FVKESK come from the germline V gene. The CDR3 runs to 16 residues. With 4 bases removed from V and 4 bases from J, the gap between germline ends came to 19 bases.

V usage is TRBV27 and J usage is TRBJ2-7; 11 bases map to TRBD1. Germline-derived CDR1 and CDR2 are MNHEY and SMNVEV (reference sequence). This CDR3 is built from 15 residues. V shed 6 bases and J 4 bases; nucleotides not matched to a gene: 8. The CDR3 sequence is CASRTRDRGTYEQYF. Written as DNA, the CDR3 is TGTGCCAGCAGAACCCGGGACAGGGGGACTTACGAGCAGTACTTC.

In this sample, this clone turned up many times. The chain combines TRBV11-2 with TRBJ2-7; 7 nucleotides line up with TRBD1. V lost 6 bases and J lost 2; bases outside the gene matches: 10. The CDR3 has 15 amino acids. Germline V gene data show CDR1 as SGHAT and CDR2 as FQNNGV. The DNA of the CDR3 is TGTGCCAGCAGGGGCTCAGACAGGGCAACCTACGAGCAGTACTTC. This encodes CASRGSDRATYEQYF. The full variable domain, in which reference TRBV11-2 and TRBJ2-7 provide the parts outside the CDR3, is EAGVAQSPRYKIIEKRQSVAFWCNPISGHATLYWYQQILGQGPKLLIQFQNNGVVDDSQLPKDRFSAERLKGVDSTLKIQPAKLEDSAVYLCASRGSDRATYEQYFGPGTRLTVT.

V and J are TRBV28 and TRBJ2-5, with 9 bases fitting TRBD1. The CDR3 covers 15 residues. The germline CDR1 and CDR2 sequences are MDHEN and SYDVKM. Trimming at V came to 3 bases and at J to 3 bases, leaving 5 bases not matched to a gene. CDR3 region: CASSFIDRGEETQYF. The CDR3 nucleotides read TGTGCCAGCAGTTTTATTGACAGGGGGGAAGAGACCCAGTACTTC.

The V call is TRBV2, the J call TRBJ2-7; TRBD1 is a possible D gene (6 bases). The CDR3 contains 16 residues. Germline loops: CDR1 SNHLY, CDR2 FYNNEI. V shed 7 bases and J shed 1 base, with 20 bases lying between them. CDR3 nucleotide sequence: TGTGCCAGCAACGGGTTTACTAGGGGGTTATCCTACGAGCAGTACTTC. Its translation: CASNGFTRGLSYEQYF.

The chain joins TRBV28 to TRBJ2-7; D gene ambiguous. The CDR3 sequence is 12 residues long. With 3 bases removed from V and 6 bases from J, the gap between germline ends came to 9 bases. The germline gives CDR1 MDHEN, CDR2 SYDVKM. As DNA, the CDR3 is TGTGCCAGCAGTTTTGAGCGTTTCGAGCAGTACTTC. This gives the protein CASSFERFEQYF. The variable domain in full, completed from reference TRBV28 and TRBJ2-7, reads DVKVTQSSRYLVKRTGEKVFLECVQDMDHENMFWYRQDPGLGLRLIYFSYDVKMKEKGDIPEGYSVSREKKERFSLILESASTNQTSMYLCASSFERFEQYFGPGTRLTVT.

The chain carries TRBV28 and TRBJ1-6; tentative D call: TRBD1 (5 bases). The germline V and J ends were trimmed by 5 bases and 7 bases, with 15 bases remaining between them. The CDR3 consists of 15 residues. CDR1 is MDHEN, CDR2 SYDVKM, per germline. CDR3 sequence reads: CASSTSGGVNSPLHF. Here the CDR3 DNA reads TGTGCCAGCAGTACCTCAGGAGGGGTGAATTCACCCCTCCACTTT. The full variable domain, completed using reference TRBV28 and TRBJ1-6, is DVKVTQSSRYLVKRTGEKVFLECVQDMDHENMFWYRQDPGLGLRLIYFSYDVKMKEKGDIPEGYSVSREKKERFSLILESASTNQTSMYLCASSTSGGVNSPLHFGNGTRLTVT.

The count of this clone is one. This chain links TRBV28 with TRBJ2-7, with 10 bases lining up with TRBD2. This CDR3 is built from 15 residues. Germline CDR1 is MDHEN and CDR2 is SYDVKM. J was trimmed by 5 bases and V by 2 bases; bases with no gene match: 6. CDR3 bases: TGTGCCAGCAGTTTACTAGCGGGAGTTTCTCACGAGCAGTACTTC. Its protein is CASSLLAGVSHEQYF. The full variable domain, in which reference TRBV28 and TRBJ2-7 provide the parts outside the CDR3, is DVKVTQSSRYLVKRTGEKVFLECVQDMDHENMFWYRQDPGLGLRLIYFSYDVKMKEKGDIPEGYSVSREKKERFSLILESASTNQTSMYLCASSLLAGVSHEQYFGPGTRLTVT.

This clone was seen only a few times. This CDR3 reads CASSFGARTEAFF. DNA for the CDR3: TGTGCCAGCAGCTTTGGGGCGCGCACTGAAGCTTTCTTT. The genes are TRBV11-2 and TRBJ1-1; possible D gene TRBD1, 5 bases. Germline lookup yields CDR1 SGHAT and CDR2 FQNNGV. The CDR3 has 13 amino acids. Trimming stripped 3 bases from V and 4 bases from J, with 9 bases between.

The CDR3 DNA reads as TGTGCCAGCAGTCTACAGGGGTTGACGTACGAGCAGTACTTC. It specifies CASSLQGLTYEQYF. The chain employs TRBV28 and TRBJ2-7; 7 positions agree with TRBD1. The CDR3 runs to 14 residues. The germline gives CDR1 MDHEN, CDR2 SYDVKM. Trimming cost V 5 bases and J 4 bases; bases outside gene matches: 8. Using reference TRBV28 and TRBJ2-7 for the parts outside the CDR3, the full variable domain is DVKVTQSSRYLVKRTGEKVFLECVQDMDHENMFWYRQDPGLGLRLIYFSYDVKMKEKGDIPEGYSVSREKKERFSLILESASTNQTSMYLCASSLQGLTYEQYFGPGTRLTVT.

The count of this clone is one. The chain joins TRBV6-2 or TRBV6-3 to TRBJ2-7; TRBD2 matches at 10 bases. Germline loops: CDR1 MNHEY, CDR2 SVGEGT. The length of the CDR3 is 16 residues. Trimming cost V 0 bases and J 4 bases; bases outside gene matches: 6. The CDR3 bases are TGTGCCAGCAGTTACTCGAGGGAAGCGGGAGGGTACGAGCAGTACTTC. Translation gives CASSYSREAGGYEQYF.

This sequence joins TRBV9 and TRBJ1-1, with a tentative D call TRBD1 (6 bases). Per the germline V gene, CDR1 is SGDLS and CDR2 is YYNGEE. With 4 bases removed from V and 0 bases from J, the gap between germline ends came to 10 bases. The length of the CDR3 is 14 residues. The CDR3 bases are TGTGCCAGCAGCCCGGGGGGGCTGAACACTGAAGCTTTCTTT. It specifies CASSPGGLNTEAFF.

The rearrangement joins TRBV7-2 to TRBJ2-7; a possible D gene is TRBD2 (5 bases). The CDR3 extends over 15 amino acids. Germline-derived CDR1 and CDR2 are SGHTA and FQGNSA. Trimming took off 4 bases at V and 8 bases at J, with 21 bases between the two ends. The CDR3 nucleotides are TGTGCCAGCAGCTCCGTCTGGGTCGGGAATTCTCAGCAGTACTTC. Translation gives CASSSVWVGNSQQYF.

The chain links TRBV24-1 to TRBJ1-5; D uncertain. V dropped 0 bases and J dropped 0 bases, with 8 bases sitting between them. Germline-derived CDR1 and CDR2 are KGHDR and SFDVKD. The CDR3 contains 16 residues. This CDR3 is CATSDLEGGSNQPQHF. CDR3 nucleotide sequence: TGTGCCACCAGTGATTTGGAGGGCGGTAGCAATCAGCCCCAGCATTTT.

A remark on this clone: A read error may produce the germline difference seen at one junction end. V is TRBV11-2 and J is TRBJ2-2; D might be TRBD1 (6 bases). The CDR3 is made up of 18 amino acids. Germline CDR1 and CDR2: SGHAT and FQNNGV. The CDR3 DNA reads TGTGCCAGCAGTTCCCCACCCGGGACAAGGAGAGGAACCGGAGAGCTGTTTTTT. Amino acids: CASSSPPGTRRGTGELFF. Filled out from reference TRBV11-2 and TRBJ2-2, the complete variable domain reads EAGVAQSPRYKIIEKRQSVAFWCNPISGHATLYWYQQILGQGPKLLIQFQNNGVVDDSQLPKDRFSAERLKGVDSTLKIQPAKLEDSAVYLCASSSPPGTRRGTGELFFGEGSRLTVL.

This clone was observed a single time. The chain is built from TRBV7-8 and TRBJ2-7, with TRBD1 matching over 9 bases. Per the germline V gene, CDR1 is SGHVS and CDR2 is FQNEAQ. The CDR3 totals 15 residues. V shed 5 bases, J shed 7 bases, and the junction held 12 bases outside the gene matches. CDR3 sequence reads: CASSASGQGLREQYF. CDR3 nucleotide sequence: TGTGCCAGCAGCGCGTCGGGACAGGGTTTGCGGGAGCAGTACTTC.

The chain joins TRBV2 to TRBJ2-2; 8 nucleotides match TRBD2. V lost 6 bases to trimming and J lost 6 bases; unmatched junction nucleotides: 9. Germline-derived CDR1 and CDR2 are SNHLY and FYNNEI. CDR3 length: 15 residues. In nucleotides, the CDR3 is TGTGCCAGCAGCGAAAGGAGCGGGAGAGCCGGGGAGCTGTTTTTT. This encodes CASSERSGRAGELFF.

The rearrangement joins TRBV19 to TRBJ2-4; maybe TRBD1 (6 bases). Trimming took off 1 base at V and 0 bases at J, with 7 bases between the two ends. From germline, CDR1 is LNHDA and CDR2 SQIVND (reference sequence). The CDR3 sequence is 15 residues long. The CDR3 spells CASSIGTVAKNIQYF. CDR3 nucleotide sequence: TGTGCCAGTAGTATAGGGACAGTAGCCAAAAACATTCAGTACTTC.

The chain is built from TRBV28 and TRBJ2-7; D not certain. The CDR3 runs 14 residues. From germline, CDR1 is MDHEN and CDR2 SYDVKM. Trimming cost V 6 bases and J 2 bases, with 14 bases left between them. The CDR3 region has the DNA TGTGCCAGCAGGCATCCGAATGGGCCCTACGAGCAGTACTTC. The encoded protein is CASRHPNGPYEQYF.

In its sample, this clone was seen once. The V gene is TRBV12-3 or TRBV12-4, the J gene TRBJ2-1; D is unclear. V shed 6 bases and J shed 8 bases, with 8 bases lying between them. The CDR3 consists of 11 residues. Here the CDR3 reads CASSPRDEQFF. For the CDR3, the DNA is TGTGCCAGCAGCCCTCGAGATGAGCAGTTCTTC.

This clone was counted a few times. This chain links TRBV25-1 with TRBJ1-3; D possibly corresponds to TRBD1 (5 bases). Per germline, CDR1 MGHDK and CDR2 SYGVNS. V dropped 6 bases and J dropped 4 bases, with 10 bases sitting between them. The CDR3 runs to 13 residues. The CDR3 region is CASRGATGNTIYF. The CDR3 coding sequence is TGTGCCAGCAGAGGGGCAACGGGAAACACCATATATTTT.

This clone is a singleton in its sample. This rearrangement joins TRBV2 to TRBJ2-4; 9 bases map to TRBD2. Germline assignment: CDR1 SNHLY and CDR2 FYNNEI. V gave up 8 bases and J gave up 1 base; unmatched junction bases: 6. This CDR3 region has 15 residues. The CDR3 DNA sequence: TGTGCCAGCGTCTCGGGACTAGCCGCCAAAAACATTCAGTACTTC. Its protein is CASVSGLAAKNIQYF.

V gene TRBV5-1 combines with J gene TRBJ2-3; 11 bases are shared with TRBD1. The CDR3 contains 15 residues. V was pared by 0 bases and J by 5 bases, with 2 bases of the junction left unmatched. CDR1 SGHRS and CDR2 YFSETQ come from the germline V gene. The CDR3 nucleotides read TGCGCCAGCAGCTTGGTGGGACAGGGGGGAGATACGCAGTATTTT. Its translation is CASSLVGQGGDTQYF. The full variable domain, completed using reference TRBV5-1 and TRBJ2-3, is KAGVTQTPRYLIKTRGQQVTLSCSPISGHRSVSWYQQTPGQGLQFLFEYFSETQRNKGNFPGRFSGRQFSNSRSEMNVSTLELGDSALYLCASSLVGQGGDTQYFGPGTRLTVL.

The sample holds one count of this clone. The chain employs TRBV6-5 and TRBJ1-2; D gene unclear. Germline-derived CDR1 and CDR2 are MNHEY and SVGAGI. V shed 6 bases and J shed 12 bases, with 23 bases lying between them. This CDR3 contains 14 residues. CDR3 loop: CASSLTLSEPPHTF. DNA for the CDR3: TGTGCCAGCAGCCTAACCCTGTCGGAGCCTCCGCACACCTTC.